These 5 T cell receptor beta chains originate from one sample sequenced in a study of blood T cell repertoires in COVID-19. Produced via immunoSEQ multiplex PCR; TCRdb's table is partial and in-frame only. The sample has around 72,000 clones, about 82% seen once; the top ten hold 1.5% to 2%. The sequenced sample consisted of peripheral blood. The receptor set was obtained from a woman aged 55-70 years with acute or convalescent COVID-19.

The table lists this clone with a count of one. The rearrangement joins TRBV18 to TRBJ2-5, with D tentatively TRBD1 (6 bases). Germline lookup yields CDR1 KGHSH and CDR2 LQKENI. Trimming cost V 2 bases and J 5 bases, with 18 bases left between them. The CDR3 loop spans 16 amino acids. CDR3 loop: CASSPGVETGSETQYF. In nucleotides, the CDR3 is TGTGCCAGCTCACCAGGGGTCGAAACAGGGTCTGAGACCCAGTACTTC.

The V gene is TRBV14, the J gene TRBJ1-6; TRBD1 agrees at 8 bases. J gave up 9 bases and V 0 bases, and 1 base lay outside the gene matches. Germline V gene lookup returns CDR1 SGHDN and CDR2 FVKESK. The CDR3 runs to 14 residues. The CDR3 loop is CASSQETGVSPLHF. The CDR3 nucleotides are TGTGCCAGCAGCCAAGAGACAGGGGTTTCACCCCTCCACTTT.

The CDR3 loop reads CASSTTGRESTEAFF. The CDR3 DNA reads as TGTGCCAGCAGCACGACAGGGAGAGAGAGCACTGAAGCTTTCTTT. The chain uses TRBV5-4 and TRBJ1-1, with 7 bases lining up with TRBD1. The CDR3 extends over 15 amino acids. Losses at the gene ends were 4 bases for V and 4 bases for J; bases not matched to a gene: 10. Germline-derived CDR1 and CDR2 are SGHNT and YYREEE (reference sequence).

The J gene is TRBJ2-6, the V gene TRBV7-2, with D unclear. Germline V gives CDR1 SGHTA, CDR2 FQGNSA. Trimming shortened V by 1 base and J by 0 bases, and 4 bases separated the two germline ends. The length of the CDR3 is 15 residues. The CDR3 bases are TGTGCCAGCAGCTTAGTTTACTCTGGGGCCAACGTCCTGACTTTC. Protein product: CASSLVYSGANVLTF.

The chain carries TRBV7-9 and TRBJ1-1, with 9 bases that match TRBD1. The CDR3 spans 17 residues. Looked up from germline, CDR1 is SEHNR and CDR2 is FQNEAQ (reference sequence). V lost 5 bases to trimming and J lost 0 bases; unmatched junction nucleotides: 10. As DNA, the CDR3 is TGTGCCAGCAGCGGTGCAAGGACAGGGGCGATGAACACTGAAGCTTTCTTT. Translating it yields CASSGARTGAMNTEAFF.